The rows below give T cell receptor beta chains drawn from one sample of a study of blood T cell repertoires in COVID-19. The assay was immunoSEQ multiplex PCR, and TCRdb's table has in-frame clones only and misses some. The sample lists some 340,000 clones; around 83% were seen once. What was sequenced was PBMCs or T cells enriched from blood (not recorded which). The receptors here all came from a woman aged 50 to 65 who had recovered from COVID-19. The conserved cysteine and the conserved F or W are not part of the CDR3 here. Fields, in order: D gene, J gene, V gene, clone size, CDR3 protein. A D gene is named only where the DNA matches it firmly. Clone size appears in some rows only: once, few, many, or a class for an expanded clone.

>TRBD2|TRBJ2-5|TRBV5-1|.
ASSFGTTQETQY
>TRBD1|TRBJ2-7|TRBV6-2/TRBV6-3|.
ASSYRDSFTYEQY
>.|TRBJ1-1|TRBV7-2|.
ASSTTGSTEAF
>TRBD1|TRBJ2-1|TRBV5-4|.
ASSFNRGSEQF
>.|TRBJ1-1|TRBV5-1|.
ASSLAQSLNTEAF
>.|TRBJ1-5|TRBV5-6|.
ASSLRGVNQPQH
>TRBD1|TRBJ2-7|TRBV18|.
ASSPTGGEQY
>.|TRBJ1-1|TRBV12-3/TRBV12-4|.
ASSSGEPEAF
>TRBD1|TRBJ1-2|TRBV5-1|.
ASSPGGTGGYGYT
>.|TRBJ1-2|TRBV19|.
ASSNQVYDYGYT
>TRBD1|TRBJ1-2|TRBV27|few
ASRRQGAGGYT
>.|TRBJ1-2|TRBV28|.
ASSSLEGHYGYT
>.|TRBJ2-3|TRBV30|.
AWSVAGGTDTQY
>.|TRBJ1-4|TRBV7-2|.
ASSLTRINEKLF
>.|TRBJ1-1|TRBV15|once
ATSRDGKLRNTEAF
>TRBD1|TRBJ1-2|TRBV19|.
ASKGQGGTNYGYT
>TRBD1|TRBJ1-3|TRBV6-6|.
ASTQDRGNDGNTIY